This T cell receptor beta chain was obtained from a study of blood T cells in healthy people across ages. Sample-barcoded 5' priming and a J-beta primer mix drove a second PCR of roughly 6 to 12 cycles. CDR3-containing paired-end reads numbering at least 2.5 million came from each sample. MiXCR, run by TCRdb on the 5' RACE reads, gives a single entry per CDR3 protein. The table lists 850,000 to 1,000,000 distinct CDR3 sequences, roughly 48% of them singletons. Trimming pared 1 base from V and 5 bases from J, leaving 8 bases between. Germline lookup yields CDR1 SGHTA and CDR2 FQGNSA. This CDR3 is built from 14 residues. Study-wide results and caveats: The long-lived group displayed more naive CD4+ cells, plus higher diversity, than the aged donors did. Estimated diversity across one million T cells was deemed an underestimate.

In the case of this clonotype: No antigen is known for it.

Total RNA extracted from each sample amounted to at least 6 micrograms. Source material: blood. The V gene is TRBV7-2, the J gene TRBJ2-2, with D hard to call. This clonotype was sampled from a man aged 25 to 40 in good health. The CDR3 DNA reads as TGTGCCAGCAGCTTAGTAGTGGGGACCGGGGAGCTGTTTTTT. This gives the protein CASSLVVGTGELFF. The full variable domain, with the rest looked up from reference TRBV7-2 and TRBJ2-2, is GAGVSQSPSNKVTEKGKDVELRCDPISGHTALYWYRQSLGQGLEFLIYFQGNSAPDKSGLPSDRFSAERTGGSVSTLTIQRTQQEDSAVYLCASSLVVGTGELFFGEGSRLTVL.